This T cell receptor (beta chain) is from a study of human T cells and chemical hapten exposure. V shed 4 bases, J shed 8 bases, and the junction held 8 bases outside the gene matches. Germline lookup yields CDR1 MDHEN and CDR2 SYDVKM. The CDR3 has 15 amino acids. Original processing notes: Sample-level TCR yields exhibited a median of around 90,000, with a range of about 23,224 to 700,000. Each CDR3 protein gets one entry after TCRdb re-called the 5' RACE reads with MiXCR. TCRdb, rather than the study authors, made the V and J calls. The sample has over 70,000 distinct CDR3 sequences, 15% seen once. Total RNA came from unfractionated whole blood.

This clonotype was obtained from a female donor in good health. The chain is built from TRBV28 and TRBJ1-2, with 12 bases that match TRBD1. The CDR3 nucleotides are TGTGCCAGCAGTTCTCTCGGGACAGGGGGCGGGGGCTACACCTTC. Residues: CASSSLGTGGGGYTF.